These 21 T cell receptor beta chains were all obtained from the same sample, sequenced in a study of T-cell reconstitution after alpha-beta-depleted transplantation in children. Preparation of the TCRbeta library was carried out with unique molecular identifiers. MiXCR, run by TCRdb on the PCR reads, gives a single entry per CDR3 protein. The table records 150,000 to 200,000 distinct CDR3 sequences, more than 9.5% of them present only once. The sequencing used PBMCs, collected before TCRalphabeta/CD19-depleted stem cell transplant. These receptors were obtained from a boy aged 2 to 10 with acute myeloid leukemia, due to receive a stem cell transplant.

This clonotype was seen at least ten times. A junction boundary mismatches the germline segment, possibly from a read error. CDR3 in amino acids: CASSLAGPQGSPLHF. The CDR3 nucleotides are TGTGCCAGCAGTCTAGCAGGACCGCAGGGGTCACCCCTCCACTTT. The V gene is TRBV12-3 or TRBV12-4, the J gene TRBJ1-6, with D maybe TRBD1 (6 bases). The CDR3 is made up of 15 amino acids.

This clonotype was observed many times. The CDR3 loop reads CASSLQEGNGYTF. The CDR3 DNA reads as TGTGCCAGCAGCTTACAGGAGGGAAATGGCTACACCTTC. J is TRBJ1-2 and V is TRBV12-3 or TRBV12-4, with D maybe TRBD1 (5 bases). The V end lost 6 bases, the J end lost 6 bases, and 14 bases lay between the germline ends. The CDR3 extends over 13 amino acids.

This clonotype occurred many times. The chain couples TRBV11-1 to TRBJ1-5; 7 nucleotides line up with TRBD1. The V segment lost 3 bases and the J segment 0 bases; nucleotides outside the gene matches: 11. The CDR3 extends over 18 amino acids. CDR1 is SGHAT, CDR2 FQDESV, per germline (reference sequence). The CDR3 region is CASSFSRYRGDSNQPQHF. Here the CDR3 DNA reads TGTGCCAGCAGCTTTTCGCGGTACAGGGGCGATAGCAATCAGCCCCAGCATTTT.

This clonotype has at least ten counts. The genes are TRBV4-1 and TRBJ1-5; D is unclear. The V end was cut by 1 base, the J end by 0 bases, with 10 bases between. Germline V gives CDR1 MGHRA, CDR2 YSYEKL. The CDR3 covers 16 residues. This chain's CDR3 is CASSQASAYSNQPQHF. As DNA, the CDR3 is TGCGCCAGCAGCCAAGCGAGTGCTTATAGCAATCAGCCCCAGCATTTT.

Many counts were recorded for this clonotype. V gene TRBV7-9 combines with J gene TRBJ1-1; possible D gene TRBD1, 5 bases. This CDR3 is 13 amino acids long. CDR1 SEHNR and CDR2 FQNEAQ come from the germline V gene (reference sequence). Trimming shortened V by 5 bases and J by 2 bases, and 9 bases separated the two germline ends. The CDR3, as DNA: TGTGCCAGCAGCCGGGACGGAAACACTGAAGCTTTCTTT. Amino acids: CASSRDGNTEAFF. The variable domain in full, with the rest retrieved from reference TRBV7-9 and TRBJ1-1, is DTGVSQNPRHKITKRGQNVTFRCDPISEHNRLYWYRQTLGQGPEFLTYFQNEAQLEKSRLLSDRFSAERPKGSFSTLEIQRTEQGDSAMYLCASSRDGNTEAFFGQGTRLTVV.

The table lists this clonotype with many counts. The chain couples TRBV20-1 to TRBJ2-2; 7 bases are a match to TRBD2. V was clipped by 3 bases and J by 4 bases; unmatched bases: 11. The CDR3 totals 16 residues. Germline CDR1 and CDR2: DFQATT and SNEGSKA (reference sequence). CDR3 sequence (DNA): TGCAGTGCTAGCCAACCTAGCGGTAAACTCACCGGGGAGCTGTTTTTT. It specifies CSASQPSGKLTGELFF.

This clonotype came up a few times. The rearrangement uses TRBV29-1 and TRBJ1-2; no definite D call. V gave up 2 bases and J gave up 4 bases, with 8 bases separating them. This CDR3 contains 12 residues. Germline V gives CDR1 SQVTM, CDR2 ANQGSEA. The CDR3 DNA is TGCAGCGTTGAATTAGGCGGCTATGGCTACACCTTC. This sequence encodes CSVELGGYGYTF.

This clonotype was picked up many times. CDR3 in DNA: TGTGCCACCAGCAGACCTACGACAGGGTCTGGGGCCAACGTCCTGACTTTC. This sequence encodes CATSRPTTGSGANVLTF. This chain joins TRBV15 and TRBJ2-6; 7 nucleotides match TRBD1. Trimming at V came to 2 bases and at J to 1 base, leaving 5 bases not matched to a gene. CDR3 length: 17 residues. Per the germline V gene, CDR1 is LNHNV and CDR2 is YYDKDF (reference sequence).

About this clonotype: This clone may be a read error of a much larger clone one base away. The CDR3 spells CASSTEWAISGANVLTF. The CDR3 DNA reads as TGTGCCAGCAGCACCGAATGGGCCATCTCTGGGGCCAACGTCCTGACTTTC. The rearrangement uses TRBV11-2 and TRBJ2-6, with D hard to call. The germline V and J ends were trimmed by 5 bases and 0 bases, with 14 bases remaining between them. The CDR3 has 17 amino acids. Looked up from germline, CDR1 is SGHAT and CDR2 is FQNNGV.

DNA of the CDR3: TGTGCCAGTAGTATGTTGGGGGGGGGAGGACCAGATACGCAGTATTTT. Amino acids: CASSMLGGGGPDTQYF. The chain is built from TRBV19 and TRBJ2-3; 7 nucleotides agree with TRBD2. This CDR3 spans 16 amino acids. The junction had 10 bases not matched to a gene; V was cut back by 3 bases and J by 4 bases. Germline V CDR1 and CDR2: LNHDA, SQIVND (reference sequence). Full variable domain (remainder filled in from reference TRBV19 and TRBJ2-3): DGGITQSPKYLFRKEGQNVTLSCEQNLNHDAMYWYRQDPGQGLRLIYYSQIVNDFQKGDIAEGYSVSREKKESFPLTVTSAQKNPTAFYLCASSMLGGGGPDTQYFGPGTRLTVL.

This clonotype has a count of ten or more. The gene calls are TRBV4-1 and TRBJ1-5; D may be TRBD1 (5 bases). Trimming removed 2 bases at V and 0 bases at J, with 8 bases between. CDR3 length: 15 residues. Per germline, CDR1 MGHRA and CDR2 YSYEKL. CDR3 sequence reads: CASSQPGNSNQPQHF. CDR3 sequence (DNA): TGCGCCAGCAGCCAACCAGGGAATAGCAATCAGCCCCAGCATTTT.

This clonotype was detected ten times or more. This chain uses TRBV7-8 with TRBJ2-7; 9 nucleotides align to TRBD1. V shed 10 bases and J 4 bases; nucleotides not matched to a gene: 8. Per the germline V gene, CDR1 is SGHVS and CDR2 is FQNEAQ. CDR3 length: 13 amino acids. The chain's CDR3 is CATGQGTKYEQYF. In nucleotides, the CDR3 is TGTGCCACCGGACAGGGGACAAAATACGAGCAGTACTTC.

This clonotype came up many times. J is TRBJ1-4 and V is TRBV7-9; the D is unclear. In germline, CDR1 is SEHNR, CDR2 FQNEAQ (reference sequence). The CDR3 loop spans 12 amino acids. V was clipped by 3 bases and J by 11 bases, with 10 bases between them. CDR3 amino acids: CASSFEFGKLFF. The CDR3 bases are TGTGCCAGCAGCTTCGAATTCGGGAAACTGTTTTTT.

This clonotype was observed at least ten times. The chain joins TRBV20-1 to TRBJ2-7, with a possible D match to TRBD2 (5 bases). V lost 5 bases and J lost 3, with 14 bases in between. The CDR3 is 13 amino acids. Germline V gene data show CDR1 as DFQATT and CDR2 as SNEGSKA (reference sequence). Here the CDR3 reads CSAQARADYEQYF. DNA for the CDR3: TGCAGTGCTCAGGCGCGGGCCGACTACGAGCAGTACTTC.

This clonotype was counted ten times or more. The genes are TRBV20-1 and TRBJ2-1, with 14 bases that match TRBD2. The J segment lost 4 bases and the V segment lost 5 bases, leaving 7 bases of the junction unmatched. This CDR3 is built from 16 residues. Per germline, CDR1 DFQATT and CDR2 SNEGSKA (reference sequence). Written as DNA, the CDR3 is TGCAGTGCTCTGGGACTAGCGGGGGCCTTATACAATGAGCAGTTCTTC. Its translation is CSALGLAGALYNEQFF.

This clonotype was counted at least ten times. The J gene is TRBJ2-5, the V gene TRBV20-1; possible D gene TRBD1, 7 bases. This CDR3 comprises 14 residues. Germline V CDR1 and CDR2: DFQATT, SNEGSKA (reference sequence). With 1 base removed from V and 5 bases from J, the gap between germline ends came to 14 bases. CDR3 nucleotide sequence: TGCAGTGCTAGAGTAGGGGGCGGAGGGGAGACCCAGTACTTC. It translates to CSARVGGGGETQYF.

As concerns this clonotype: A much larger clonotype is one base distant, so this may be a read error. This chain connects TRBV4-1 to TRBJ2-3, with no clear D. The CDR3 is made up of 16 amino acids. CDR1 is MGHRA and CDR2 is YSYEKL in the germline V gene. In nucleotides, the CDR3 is TGCGCCGGCAGCCGTCCCCTCAGGAGAACCACAGATACGCAGTATTTT. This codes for CAGSRPLRRTTDTQYF.

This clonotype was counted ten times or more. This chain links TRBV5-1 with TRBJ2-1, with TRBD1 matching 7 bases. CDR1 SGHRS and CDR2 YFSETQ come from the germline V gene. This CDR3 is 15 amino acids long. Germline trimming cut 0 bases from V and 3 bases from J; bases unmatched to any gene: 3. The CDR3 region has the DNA TGCGCCAGCAGCTTGGGACAGGGAATCTACAATGAGCAGTTCTTC. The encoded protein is CASSLGQGIYNEQFF.

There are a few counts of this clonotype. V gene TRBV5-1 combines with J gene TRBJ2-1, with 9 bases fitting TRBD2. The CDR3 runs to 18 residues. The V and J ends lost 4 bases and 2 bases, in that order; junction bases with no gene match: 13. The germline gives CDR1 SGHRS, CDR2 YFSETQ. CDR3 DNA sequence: TGCGCCAGCAGCATTAGCGGGAGCTACGGCTCCCCCTACAATGAGCAGTTCTTC. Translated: CASSISGSYGSPYNEQFF.

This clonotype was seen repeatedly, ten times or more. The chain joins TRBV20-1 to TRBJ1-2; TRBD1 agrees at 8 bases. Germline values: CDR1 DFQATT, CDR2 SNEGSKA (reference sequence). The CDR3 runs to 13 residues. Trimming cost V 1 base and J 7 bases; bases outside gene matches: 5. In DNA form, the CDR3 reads TGCAGTGCTAGAGTAAGGACAGGGATTGGCTACACCTTC. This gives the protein CSARVRTGIGYTF.

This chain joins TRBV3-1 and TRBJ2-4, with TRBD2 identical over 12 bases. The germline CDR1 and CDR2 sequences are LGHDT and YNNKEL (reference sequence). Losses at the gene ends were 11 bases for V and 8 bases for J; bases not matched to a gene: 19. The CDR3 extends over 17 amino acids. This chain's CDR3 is CASTQGRASGGADIQYF. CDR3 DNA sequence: TGTGCCTCCACCCAAGGGCGGGCTAGCGGGGGGGCAGACATTCAGTACTTC.